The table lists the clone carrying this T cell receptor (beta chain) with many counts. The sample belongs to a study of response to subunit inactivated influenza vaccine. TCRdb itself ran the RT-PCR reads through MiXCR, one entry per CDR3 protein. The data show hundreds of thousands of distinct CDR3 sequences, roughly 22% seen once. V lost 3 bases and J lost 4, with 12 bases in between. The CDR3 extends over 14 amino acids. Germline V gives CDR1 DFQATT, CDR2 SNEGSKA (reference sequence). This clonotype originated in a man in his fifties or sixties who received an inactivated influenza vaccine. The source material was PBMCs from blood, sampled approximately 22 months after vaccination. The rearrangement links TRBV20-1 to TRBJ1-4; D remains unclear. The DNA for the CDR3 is TGCAGTGCTAGTACCCCTCCGATTAATGAAAAACTGTTTTTT. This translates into CSASTPPINEKLFF.